What follows is one TCR beta chain and its context. Its antigen is still unknown. Base qualities were left out, and no much larger clone turns up one base away. This sample was included in a study of T cell responses to AZD1222 COVID-19 vaccine (dated by TCRdb to 2020 to 2023). For the wider study: A total of 233 trial participants underwent TCR sequencing, of whom 207 received two doses of AZD1222 and about 25 received two doses of the MenACWY control vaccine. Trial participants were enrolled into age subgroups of 18-55, 56-69 and 70-plus years, which contained approximately 150, 30 and 60 TCR-sequenced participants, respectively.

The CDR3 regions of human TCRbeta chains were analyzed by immunosequencing. As for the authors' bioinformatics: TCRs in the repertoires were compared against a reference library of SARS-CoV-2-specific TCRs that had been generated with the MIRA antigen-specificity platform. Breadth was defined as the fraction of unique TCRs that were SARS-CoV-2-associated. Depth was defined as the fraction of total T cells that were SARS-CoV-2-associated. Each spike-specific TCR was assigned to its reactive spike region and to a CD4 or CD8 class using the MIRA data. Log10-transformed breadth and depth values were compared by one-way ANOVA with Sidak's multiple comparisons tests. Imported from immuneACCESS, the table was reduced by TCRdb to in-frame sequences with V and J called. These copies leave out some clones; in studies compared against another copy, an unresolved V gene accounts for under half, and the cause of the remainder is not known. V, J and clone size derive from that table, while D and trimming were established from the DNA sequence. The table for this sample lists 160,000 or so clones; approximately 90% of them were counted only once. The ten largest clones represent roughly 4.3% of the sample.

Findings and caveats that apply to the study as a whole: Vaccine-associated CD4 TCRs spanned the whole spike protein, with dominant responses in regions 160-218 and 743-854. Because no day 14 peak-response samples were available, repertoires were characterized only after the peak T cell response. Participants were mostly white British and included more females than males, and it was suggested by the authors that clonal diversity may have been underestimated. After two AZD1222 doses, spike-specific TCR breadth and depth were significantly higher than at day 0 and than in MenACWY recipients. The 56-69-year group was small, and its depth increase did not reach significance, likely because of low power. Conclusions about previously exposed vaccinees are limited because only five or six AZD1222 recipients were SARS-CoV-2 seropositive at baseline. Reportedly, close to half of the unique spike-specific TCRs recognized epitopes lying outside the regions that are mutated in the B.1.351 and B.1.1.7 variants.

Read against the paper, the sample's time point label means: about 28 days (+/-7) after the second vaccine dose. Reading the label with the study, this specimen's treatment or condition is: meningococcal conjugate vaccine given as trial control. Samples from vaccinated people were obtained from the UK trials COV001 and COV002, which included a single-blind randomized controlled phase 2/3 trial of AZD1222 (ChAdOx1 nCoV-19) in healthy adults. For TCRbeta chain sequencing, PBMC samples from trial participants were taken at day 0 and at day 28 after the second dose. The TCR sequence derives from an adult who received the MenACWY meningococcal vaccine as a control. The material sequenced was peripheral blood, taken 28 days after the second dose of the MenACWY control vaccine.

The CDR3 protein: CASSVATEQFF. In nucleotides, the sequence is TGTGCCAGCAGTGTGGCTACTGAGCAGTTCTTC. The chain was built from TRBV2 and TRBJ2-1, with no reliable assignment of the D segment. Reading from cysteine to phenylalanine, the CDR3 counts 11 amino acids. Left in the record is the CDR3 DNA by itself, 33 bases read in frame from the first base. CDR1 and CDR2, per the germline V gene, are SNHLY and FYNNEI. The junction shows trimming of 4 bases on V and 9 bases on J, plus 7 bases between the germline ends.